Below are 17 T cell receptor beta chains sequenced from a single sample in a study of blood T cells in healthy people across ages (dated by TCRdb to between 2014 and 2017). Receptor amplification or capture employed 5' RACE. Sequenced using an Illumina HiSeq 2500. A second PCR of about 6 to 11 cycles was run with a J-beta primer mix and a sample-barcoded 5' primer. The public reads were reanalyzed by TCRdb: fastp trimming at Q25, MiXCR alignment, in-frame beta chains only. Rows are combined by CDR3 protein, so each entry shows the most common genes and DNA. A total of around 990,000 distinct CDR3 sequences appear in this sample, around two fifths of them only once. Roughly 14% of the sample lies in the top ten. What was sequenced was blood. The receptors were gathered from a young man in good health.

The V call is TRBV20-1, the J call TRBJ1-5; D may be TRBD1 (6 bases). CDR1 and CDR2 (germline): DFQATT, SNEGSKA (reference sequence). CDR3 length: 14 amino acids. The germline V and J ends were trimmed by 3 bases and 7 bases, with 16 bases remaining between them. The CDR3 region is CSARSRRGMQPQHF. Here the CDR3 DNA reads TGCAGTGCTAGGAGCCGCAGGGGTATGCAGCCCCAGCATTTT.

This clonotype occurred a few times. V and J are TRBV6-2 or TRBV6-3 and TRBJ1-2; maybe TRBD1 (5 bases). CDR1 and CDR2 (germline): MNHEY, SVGEGT. Trimming pared 6 bases from V and 2 bases from J, leaving 22 bases between. This CDR3 comprises 17 residues. The CDR3 spells CASSTDLRDEINYGYTF. CDR3 nucleotides: TGTGCCAGCAGCACCGACCTCCGGGACGAAATCAACTATGGCTACACCTTC.

V and J are TRBV24-1 and TRBJ2-3; possibly TRBD2 for D (6 bases). V was clipped by 4 bases and J by 2 bases, with 15 bases between them. Germline V lookup: CDR1 KGHDR, CDR2 SFDVKD. The length of the CDR3 is 16 residues. The DNA for the CDR3 is TGTGCCACCAGTGAGGGGACGGGGAGGTACACAGATACGCAGTATTTT. Amino acids: CATSEGTGRYTDTQYF.

V usage is TRBV5-1 and J usage is TRBJ1-6; no clear D gene. Germline V gives CDR1 SGHRS, CDR2 YFSETQ. The germline V and J ends were trimmed by 0 bases and 5 bases, with 12 bases remaining between them. The CDR3 loop spans 16 amino acids. CDR3 residues: CASSLERQVDNSPLHF. CDR3 DNA sequence: TGCGCCAGCAGCTTGGAGCGGCAGGTTGATAATTCACCCCTCCACTTT. Supplemented by reference TRBV5-1 and TRBJ1-6, the full variable domain reads KAGVTQTPRYLIKTRGQQVTLSCSPISGHRSVSWYQQTPGQGLQFLFEYFSETQRNKGNFPGRFSGRQFSNSRSEMNVSTLELGDSALYLCASSLERQVDNSPLHFGNGTRLTVT.

In regard to this clonotype: Possible read error: a much larger clone is one base away. This chain connects TRBV11-2 to TRBJ2-1; TRBD1 might be the D (5 bases). Gene TRBJ2-7 matches the end of the DNA better, so the J call may be wrong. This CDR3 is 17 amino acids long. In germline, CDR1 is SGHAT, CDR2 FQNNGV. CDR3 protein: CASSLDTGHPSYNEQYF. The CDR3 DNA sequence: TGTGCCAGCAGCTTAGATACCGGACATCCCTCCTACAATGAGCAGTACTTC.

This chain uses TRBV6-1 with TRBJ1-1, with D maybe TRBD1 (5 bases). Germline V gives CDR1 MNHNS, CDR2 SASEGT. Trimming pared 3 bases from V and 11 bases from J, leaving 10 bases between. The CDR3 has 11 residues. For the CDR3, the DNA is TGTGCCAGCAGTGAGGGAGACAGCGCTTTCTTT. Amino acid sequence: CASSEGDSAFF.

The chain combines TRBV15 with TRBJ1-1; D gene uncertain. This CDR3 is 10 amino acids long. Germline V CDR1 and CDR2: LNHNV, YYDKDF (reference sequence). V shed 8 bases and J shed 10 bases, with 11 bases lying between them. The CDR3 reads CATGSPLAFF. The CDR3, as DNA: TGTGCCACCGGATCCCCTCTAGCTTTCTTT. Full variable domain (remainder filled in from reference TRBV15 and TRBJ1-1): DAMVIQNPRYQVTQFGKPVTLSCSQTLNHNVMYWYQQKSSQAPKLLFHYYDKDFNNEADTPDNFQSRRPNTSFCFLDIRSPGLGDTAMYLCATGSPLAFFGQGTRLTVV.

This clonotype was recorded a few times. This sequence joins TRBV20-1 and TRBJ2-1; 16 bases are a match to TRBD2. CDR1 and CDR2 from the germline V gene are DFQATT and SNEGSKA (reference sequence). The CDR3 totals 15 residues. Trimming at V came to 2 bases and at J to 7 bases, leaving 2 bases not matched to a gene. The CDR3 DNA reads as TGCAGTGCTAGAACGGGACTAGCGGGGGGGAATGAGCAGTTCTTC. Its translation is CSARTGLAGGNEQFF.

This chain links TRBV7-2 with TRBJ2-2; D uncertain. The CDR3 extends over 14 amino acids. Germline lookup yields CDR1 SGHTA and CDR2 FQGNSA. Trimming shortened V by 4 bases and J by 2 bases, and 8 bases separated the two germline ends. The CDR3 loop reads CASSSQLNTGELFF. The CDR3 coding sequence is TGTGCCAGCAGCTCCCAACTTAACACCGGGGAGCTGTTTTTT.

V usage is TRBV6-5 and J usage is TRBJ2-3; D remains unclear. Trimming stripped 5 bases from V and 6 bases from J, with 9 bases between. The CDR3 sequence is 12 residues long. Germline-derived CDR1 and CDR2 are MNHEY and SVGAGI. The CDR3 DNA reads as TGTGCCAGCAGTCACAGCGTGGATACGCAGTATTTT. Translation gives CASSHSVDTQYF.

The chain is built from TRBV14 and TRBJ2-1; D ambiguous. The CDR3 sequence is 13 residues long. Trimming cost V 0 bases and J 9 bases, with 9 bases left between them. Germline values: CDR1 SGHDN, CDR2 FVKESK. Written as DNA, the CDR3 is TGTGCCAGCAGCCAAGACAAGGTATTTGAGCAGTTCTTC. Amino acids: CASSQDKVFEQFF.

The rearrangement uses TRBV28 and TRBJ2-1, with 11 bases lining up with TRBD1. CDR3 length: 16 residues. Trimming took 2 bases from V and 5 from J; bases not matched to a gene: 5. Germline V gene sequence: CDR1 MDHEN, CDR2 SYDVKM. CDR3 region: CASSLGGTGGHNEQFF. Written as DNA, the CDR3 is TGTGCCAGCAGTTTAGGAGGGACAGGGGGGCACAATGAGCAGTTCTTC.

V gene TRBV25-1 combines with J gene TRBJ1-1; no reliable D call. The CDR3 spans 16 residues. Between the trimmed V and J ends, which lost 2 bases and 4 bases, there was a span of 17 bases. Per the germline V gene, CDR1 is MGHDK and CDR2 is SYGVNS. CDR3 in DNA: TGTGCCAGCAGTGAAGGGCCCTATGAAGGCGGCACTGAAGCTTTCTTT. Its translation: CASSEGPYEGGTEAFF.

The chain recombines TRBV6-5 with TRBJ2-7; D is perhaps TRBD2 (6 bases). V lost 0 bases, J lost 4 bases, and 16 bases lay in between. This CDR3 is 16 amino acids long. Germline V gene lookup returns CDR1 MNHEY and CDR2 SVGAGI. The DNA of the CDR3 is TGTGCCAGCAGTTACTCGGCGACCGGGAGTTCATACGAGCAGTACTTC. Encoded protein: CASSYSATGSSYEQYF.

The chain links TRBV6-5 to TRBJ1-5; maybe TRBD1 (5 bases). There are 14 residues in the CDR3. In germline, CDR1 is MNHEY, CDR2 SVGAGI. V dropped 7 bases and J dropped 4 bases, with 14 bases sitting between them. The chain's CDR3 is CASKGRGGNQPQHF. CDR3 sequence (DNA): TGTGCCAGCAAGGGACGGGGAGGAAATCAGCCCCAGCATTTT.

The CDR3 sequence: CASLMGPDTGELFF. The CDR3, as DNA: TGCGCCAGCTTAATGGGACCCGACACCGGGGAGCTGTTTTTT. This rearrangement joins TRBV5-1 to TRBJ2-2; D might be TRBD1 or TRBD2, each matching 5 bases. The CDR3 consists of 14 residues. Looked up from germline, CDR1 is SGHRS and CDR2 is YFSETQ. Trimming cost V 7 bases and J 3 bases, with 13 bases left between them.

The V and J genes are TRBV18 and TRBJ2-1; D is uncertain. Trimming removed 4 bases from V and 8 bases from J, with 12 bases in between. CDR1 is KGHSH, CDR2 LQKENI, per germline. This CDR3 has 13 residues. CDR3 loop: CASSRDEYDEQFF. The CDR3 DNA sequence: TGTGCCAGCTCACGAGACGAATACGATGAGCAGTTCTTC. The complete variable domain, with remaining parts taken from reference TRBV18 and TRBJ2-1, reads NAGVMQNPRHLVRRRGQEARLRCSPMKGHSHVYWYRQLPEEGLKFMVYLQKENIIDESGMPKERFSAEFPKEGPSILRIQQVVRGDSAAYFCASSRDEYDEQFFGPGTRLTVL.